One sample yielded the 32 T cell receptor beta chains listed below, sequenced in a study of blood T cell repertoires in COVID-19. Repertoires were generated with immunoSEQ multiplex PCR, while TCRdb's copy carries only in-frame clones and drops some. The top ten clones hold over 4.5% of a sample with approximately 150,000 clones, 70% to 90% of them seen once. The sequenced material came from peripheral blood. The receptors originated from a human donor in a cohort sampled during active COVID-19.

V is TRBV29-1 and J is TRBJ2-1, with a possible D match to TRBD1 (6 bases). From germline, CDR1 is SQVTM and CDR2 ANQGSEA. The CDR3 loop spans 13 amino acids. Between the trimmed V and J ends, which lost 1 base and 8 bases, there was a span of 12 bases. CDR3 residues: CSVEGQGIYEQFF. In nucleotides, the CDR3 is TGCAGCGTTGAAGGGCAGGGGATCTATGAGCAGTTCTTC.

The V call is TRBV20-1, the J call TRBJ2-7, with 12 bases matching TRBD2. Germline V gene data show CDR1 as DFQATT and CDR2 as SNEGSKA (reference sequence). V dropped 3 bases and J dropped 3; count of bases not matched to a gene: 3. The CDR3 is 14 residues long. Here the CDR3 DNA reads TGCAGTGCTAGTACTAGCGGGGGGCTCTACGAGCAGTACTTC. Protein sequence: CSASTSGGLYEQYF.

The count of this clone is one. V and J are TRBV5-4 and TRBJ2-1; 7 nucleotides line up with TRBD1. This CDR3 has 15 residues. The germline V gene has CDR1 SGHNT and CDR2 YYREEE (reference sequence). J was trimmed by 5 bases and V by 4 bases; bases with no gene match: 9. In nucleotides, the CDR3 is TGTGCCAGCAGCCACCGACAGGGTGTCAACAATGAGCAGTTCTTC. Its protein product is CASSHRQGVNNEQFF.

The count of this clone is one. The chain has TRBV6-6 and TRBJ2-7; D perhaps matches TRBD1 (6 bases). CDR3 length equals 15 residues. Germline V gives CDR1 MNHNY, CDR2 SVGAGI (reference sequence). Trimming cost V 6 bases and J 1 base, with 16 bases left between them. The CDR3 DNA reads TGTGCCAGCAGGCAGGGGAATTTAAGGTCCTACGAGCAGTACTTC. Amino acid sequence: CASRQGNLRSYEQYF.

This sequence joins TRBV20-1 and TRBJ2-1, with D perhaps matching TRBD2 (6 bases). The germline gives CDR1 DFQATT, CDR2 SNEGSKA (reference sequence). This CDR3 has 15 amino acids. Trimming left V 3 bases short and J 2 bases short, with 14 bases between. CDR3 nucleotide sequence: TGCAGTGCTAGTCGGTTTCGCGGGGCCTACAATGAGCAGTTCTTC. The encoded protein is CSASRFRGAYNEQFF.

The rearrangement joins TRBV6-5 to TRBJ1-2; 11 bases are shared with TRBD1. The germline V gene has CDR1 MNHEY and CDR2 SVGAGI. V trimming: 6 bases; J trimming: 6 bases; junction bases outside the gene matches: 6. The CDR3 covers 14 residues. In DNA form, the CDR3 reads TGTGCCAGCAGGAGGACAGGGGGCGCGGATGGCTACACCTTC. Amino acid sequence: CASRRTGGADGYTF.

This clone appeared once. The rearrangement joins TRBV18 to TRBJ1-2; TRBD1 matches at 7 bases. With V trimmed by 5 bases and J by 3 bases, 6 bases remained unmatched. Germline V CDR1 and CDR2: KGHSH, LQKENI. The CDR3 has 14 amino acids. CDR3 sequence reads: CASSTQQGYYGYTF. CDR3 coding DNA: TGTGCCAGCTCAACCCAACAGGGGTACTATGGCTACACCTTC.

This rearrangement joins TRBV11-2 to TRBJ2-1, with 11 nucleotides matching TRBD2. V shed 5 bases and J 2 bases; nucleotides not matched to a gene: 2. The germline CDR1 and CDR2 sequences are SGHAT and FQNNGV. CDR3 length equals 15 residues. The CDR3 spells CASSPLAGAYNEQFF. CDR3 sequence (DNA): TGTGCCAGCAGCCCACTAGCGGGGGCCTACAATGAGCAGTTCTTC.

This chain connects TRBV19 to TRBJ1-2; no reliable D call. Per the germline V gene, CDR1 is LNHDA and CDR2 is SQIVND (reference sequence). The CDR3 consists of 11 residues. Trimming left V 6 bases short and J 5 bases short, with 7 bases between. CDR3 sequence: CASSWTYGYTF. The CDR3 nucleotides are TGTGCCAGTAGCTGGACTTATGGCTACACCTTC.

The gene calls are TRBV5-6 and TRBJ1-4; possible D gene TRBD1, 5 bases. This CDR3 spans 15 amino acids. Germline V gene data show CDR1 as SGHDT and CDR2 as YYEEEE. Trimming stripped 3 bases from V and 1 base from J, with 10 bases between. For the CDR3, the DNA is TGTGCCAGCAGCTGGTGGACACGAACTAATGAAAAACTGTTTTTT. This encodes CASSWWTRTNEKLFF.

This chain links TRBV12-3 or TRBV12-4 with TRBJ2-7; 8 nucleotides agree with TRBD1. The J segment lost 6 bases and the V segment lost 1 base, leaving 2 bases of the junction unmatched. The CDR3 runs 13 residues. This CDR3 reads CASSLGTGSEQYF. As DNA, the CDR3 is TGTGCCAGCAGTTTAGGGACAGGGAGCGAGCAGTACTTC.

The chain has TRBV3-1 (or the pseudogene TRBV3-2) and TRBJ2-1; 7 bases fit TRBD2. The CDR3 extends over 17 amino acids. V was clipped by 4 bases and J by 0 bases; unmatched bases: 9. From germline, CDR1 is LGHDT and CDR2 YNNKEL (reference sequence). The CDR3 sequence is CASSPLSSGHSYNEQFF. In DNA form, the CDR3 reads TGTGCCAGCAGCCCCCTCTCTAGCGGCCACTCCTACAATGAGCAGTTCTTC.

V gene TRBV9 combines with J gene TRBJ1-2, with a tentative D call TRBD1 (6 bases). The CDR3 is 13 amino acids. Germline lookup yields CDR1 SGDLS and CDR2 YYNGEE. Trimming took 5 bases from V and 4 from J, leaving 12 bases between them. The CDR3 sequence is CASRDDRFYGYTF. The CDR3 region has the DNA TGTGCCAGCAGGGATGACAGGTTCTATGGCTACACCTTC.

This CDR3 is CASSFGGGRDYGYTF. The CDR3 nucleotides read TGTGCCAGCAGTTTCGGAGGGGGCAGAGACTATGGCTACACCTTC. The rearrangement uses TRBV28 and TRBJ1-2; 7 positions agree with TRBD1. With V trimmed by 3 bases and J by 3 bases, 7 bases remained unmatched. The CDR3 totals 15 residues. The germline gives CDR1 MDHEN, CDR2 SYDVKM.

This clone was detected a few times. V and J are TRBV5-4 and TRBJ2-7, with TRBD1 matching over 8 bases. CDR1 and CDR2 from the germline V gene are SGHNT and YYREEE (reference sequence). The CDR3 contains 14 residues. Trimming cost V 4 bases and J 3 bases; bases outside gene matches: 6. The CDR3 sequence: CASSLSDRDYEQYF. The CDR3 DNA follows: TGTGCCAGCAGCCTATCGGACAGGGACTACGAGCAGTACTTC.

This chain uses TRBV7-2 with TRBJ1-5, with a possible D match to TRBD1 (5 bases). The length of the CDR3 is 14 residues. V was clipped by 2 bases and J by 7 bases, with 12 bases between them. The V gene's germline CDR1 is SGHTA and CDR2 FQGNSA. The CDR3 here is CASSLQPGGQPQHF. CDR3 nucleotide sequence: TGTGCCAGCAGCTTACAGCCCGGGGGGCAGCCCCAGCATTTT.

The chain has TRBV28 and TRBJ2-2; D not certain. Germline CDR1 reads MDHEN; CDR2 reads SYDVKM. V lost 6 bases and J 0 bases, leaving 8 bases between the germline ends. There are 14 residues in the CDR3. In nucleotides, the CDR3 is TGTGCCAGCAGACTAATCGCGAACACCGGGGAGCTGTTTTTT. Encoded protein: CASRLIANTGELFF.

The rearrangement links TRBV3-1 (or the pseudogene TRBV3-2) to TRBJ2-6; D is unresolved. Trimming took off 6 bases at V and 1 base at J, with 13 bases between the two ends. This CDR3 is 16 amino acids long. Germline V gives CDR1 LGHDT, CDR2 YNNKEL (reference sequence). The CDR3 DNA sequence: TGTGCCAGCAGGAAAACCTCGGGTTCTGGGGCCAACGTCCTGACTTTC. The encoded protein is CASRKTSGSGANVLTF.

The gene calls are TRBV19 and TRBJ2-7; tentative D call: TRBD2 (5 bases). Germline CDR1 LNHDA, CDR2 SQIVND (reference sequence). The CDR3 length is 13 residues. V was pared by 7 bases and J by 0 bases, with 10 bases between. CDR3 nucleotide sequence: TGTGCCAGTAAGGCGAGCGGCTCCTACGAGCAGTACTTC. It specifies CASKASGSYEQYF.

The chain employs TRBV15 and TRBJ1-1, with 8 bases matching TRBD1. CDR3 length: 14 residues. V shed 0 bases and J 4 bases; nucleotides not matched to a gene: 1. CDR1 is LNHNV, CDR2 YYDKDF, per germline (reference sequence). The CDR3 nucleotides read TGTGCCACCAGCAGAGACACAGGGGGCACTGAAGCTTTCTTT. Its protein is CATSRDTGGTEAFF. The whole variable domain, remainder taken from reference TRBV15 and TRBJ1-1, is DAMVIQNPRYQVTQFGKPVTLSCSQTLNHNVMYWYQQKSSQAPKLLFHYYDKDFNNEADTPDNFQSRRPNTSFCFLDIRSPGLGDTAMYLCATSRDTGGTEAFFGQGTRLTVV.

The chain uses TRBV30 and TRBJ1-1; TRBD1 matches at 7 bases. The CDR3 runs 12 residues. Germline V gene data show CDR1 as GTSNPN and CDR2 as SVGIG (reference sequence). With 0 bases clipped from V and 8 bases from J, the junction kept 3 bases outside the gene matches. The CDR3 is CAWSVQGPEAFF. CDR3 in DNA: TGTGCCTGGAGTGTACAGGGGCCCGAAGCTTTCTTT.

The J gene is TRBJ2-7, the V gene TRBV19; 15 bases align to TRBD2. Germline lookup yields CDR1 LNHDA and CDR2 SQIVND (reference sequence). The CDR3 contains 17 residues. Unmatched junction bases numbered 14, after V lost 8 bases and J lost 6 bases. The CDR3 spells CASSSFGTSGRTGEQYF. CDR3 DNA: TGTGCCAGTTCCTCCTTTGGGACTAGCGGGAGGACGGGCGAGCAGTACTTC.

V and J are TRBV6-6 and TRBJ2-6; D is unclear. The CDR3 length is 14 residues. Germline V CDR1 and CDR2: MNHNY, SVGAGI (reference sequence). Trimming removed 8 bases from V and 0 bases from J, with 8 bases in between. CDR3 residues: CASLHTSGANVLTF. The CDR3 nucleotides read TGTGCCAGCTTACACACCTCTGGGGCCAACGTCCTGACTTTC.

The V call is TRBV30, the J call TRBJ2-3, with TRBD2 as a possible D gene (6 bases). This CDR3 has 11 amino acids. Germline V gives CDR1 GTSNPN, CDR2 SVGIG (reference sequence). V shed 5 bases and J shed 6 bases, with 9 bases lying between them. The CDR3 sequence: CAWGTSDTQYF. The CDR3 nucleotides read TGTGCCTGGGGGACTTCGGATACGCAGTATTTT.

This chain links TRBV27 with TRBJ2-3, with D possibly TRBD2 on 7 matching bases. The CDR3 has 15 residues. Between the trimmed V and J ends, which lost 2 bases and 4 bases, there was a span of 13 bases. The germline gives CDR1 MNHEY, CDR2 SMNVEV (reference sequence). The CDR3 DNA sequence: TGTGCCAGCAGTTTAATGGACAGCGGGGCAGATACGCAGTATTTT. This codes for CASSLMDSGADTQYF.

The V call is TRBV5-5, the J call TRBJ2-5; a weak D match, TRBD2 (7 bases). In germline, CDR1 is SGHKS, CDR2 YYEKEE (reference sequence). Trimming took off 4 bases at V and 3 bases at J, with 16 bases between the two ends. CDR3 length: 15 amino acids. CDR3 DNA sequence: TGTGCCAGCAGCCTCGGAGGGGGGGGCAAAGAGACCCAGTACTTC. Protein sequence: CASSLGGGGKETQYF. The full variable domain, its missing parts supplied by reference TRBV5-5 and TRBJ2-5, is DAGVTQSPTHLIKTRGQQVTLRCSPISGHKSVSWYQQVLGQGPQFIFQYYEKEERGRGNFPDRFSARQFPNYSSELNVNALLLGDSALYLCASSLGGGGKETQYFGPGTRLLVL.

As DNA, the CDR3 is TGTGCCAGCAGTTTTCCTGGAAGGAGCGTATGCGGTATCCTCAATCAGCCCCAGCATTTT. Translating gives CASSFPGRSVCGILNQPQHF. This chain joins TRBV27 and TRBJ1-5; unclear D gene. Germline CDR1 is MNHEY and CDR2 is SMNVEV (reference sequence). This CDR3 is built from 20 residues. Deletions cut 3 bases from V and 3 bases from J, with 27 bases between.

This clone was seen more than once but under ten times. This rearrangement joins TRBV19 to TRBJ1-5; 8 nucleotides align to TRBD1. CDR1 is LNHDA, CDR2 SQIVND, per germline (reference sequence). V gave up 5 bases and J gave up 3 bases; unmatched junction bases: 12. This CDR3 has 17 amino acids. CDR3 protein: CASSVRTGLFSNQPQHF. CDR3 coding DNA: TGTGCCAGTAGTGTGCGGACAGGGTTGTTTTCCAATCAGCCCCAGCATTTT.

This clone was picked up one time. The chain joins TRBV2 to TRBJ2-6; 8 bases map to TRBD1. The CDR3 length is 16 residues. V lost 10 bases to trimming and J lost 0 bases; unmatched junction nucleotides: 8. Germline CDR1 and CDR2: SNHLY and FYNNEI. The CDR3: CAKRTGLNSGANVLTF. CDR3 bases: TGTGCCAAAAGGACAGGGTTAAACTCTGGGGCCAACGTCCTGACTTTC.

V and J are TRBV7-8 and TRBJ2-7, with 10 nucleotides matching TRBD2. Unmatched junction bases numbered 4, after V lost 3 bases and J lost 2 bases. Germline V lookup: CDR1 SGHVS, CDR2 FQNEAQ. The CDR3 loop spans 15 amino acids. The CDR3 DNA reads TGTGCCAGCAGCTTGGGAGCGGGAGGGACCTACGAGCAGTACTTC. It specifies CASSLGAGGTYEQYF.

The chain couples TRBV9 to TRBJ2-1; D gene unclear. The V gene lost 4 bases and the J gene lost 7 bases, with 12 bases spanning the gap. This CDR3 has 13 amino acids. Germline V gene lookup returns CDR1 SGDLS and CDR2 YYNGEE. CDR3 DNA: TGTGCCAGCAGCCCCATAGTGCGAAATGAGCAGTTCTTC. This gives the protein CASSPIVRNEQFF.

The rearrangement uses TRBV9 and TRBJ1-4, with 8 bases that match TRBD1. The CDR3 spans 17 residues. CDR1 and CDR2 (germline): SGDLS, YYNGEE. The V and J ends lost 2 bases and 0 bases, in that order; junction bases with no gene match: 6. The chain's CDR3 is CASSVGQEPATNEKLFF. In DNA form, the CDR3 reads TGTGCCAGCAGCGTGGGACAGGAGCCCGCAACTAATGAAAAACTGTTTTTT.